The 5 T cell receptor beta chains listed next were all sequenced from one sample in a study of T cell repertoires in cytomegalovirus infection. TCRdb ran MiXCR on the reads and lists one entry per CDR3 protein. The repertoire holds 450,000 to 650,000 distinct CDR3 sequences, with roughly 42% as singletons. Antigen specificity for these receptors is unknown. The sequencing here drew on cultured PBMCs, taken from culture after CMV antigen stimulation. Receptors were obtained from a human donor in good health (CMV status not recorded). Some clones in this sample may be carry-over from other donors' samples.

The chain employs TRBV25-1 and TRBJ2-2; tentatively, D is TRBD1 (6 bases). Germline V gene lookup returns CDR1 MGHDK and CDR2 SYGVNS. V gave up 6 bases and J gave up 3 bases, with 11 bases separating them. The CDR3 covers 14 residues. CDR3 DNA sequence: TGTGCCAGCAGCCGGGACACCTACACCGGGGAGCTGTTTTTT. It encodes CASSRDTYTGELFF.

The chain joins TRBV27 to TRBJ2-3; D unclear. Trimming pared 5 bases from V and 0 bases from J, leaving 9 bases between. This CDR3 is 14 amino acids long. Germline loops: CDR1 MNHEY, CDR2 SMNVEV (reference sequence). The CDR3 spells CASSHETSTDTQYF. The CDR3, as DNA: TGTGCCAGCAGTCACGAAACTAGCACAGATACGCAGTATTTT.

V and J are TRBV11-2 and TRBJ2-7, with 13 bases identical to TRBD2. Unmatched junction bases numbered 9, after V lost 1 base and J lost 6 bases. CDR1 and CDR2 from the germline V gene are SGHAT and FQNNGV. This CDR3 comprises 17 residues. CDR3 coding DNA: TGTGCCAGCAGCTTAGGTACTAGCGGGGGGGCCTTCGGCGAGCAGTACTTC. It yields the protein CASSLGTSGGAFGEQYF.

Concerning this clonotype: This may come from a read error, since a much larger clone is one base off. The chain uses TRBV7-8 and TRBJ1-1; D may be TRBD1 (5 bases). Per germline, CDR1 SGHVS and CDR2 FQNEAQ. The CDR3 is 13 amino acids. Between the trimmed V and J ends, which lost 3 bases and 4 bases, there was a span of 9 bases. The CDR3 spells CASSLGEGTEAFF. The CDR3 DNA reads as TGTGCCAGCAGCTTGGGGGAGGGCACTGAAGCTTTCTTT.

The chain has TRBV7-2 and TRBJ2-1, with TRBD2 identical over 8 bases. This CDR3 contains 14 residues. Germline values: CDR1 SGHTA, CDR2 FQGNSA. V dropped 3 bases and J dropped 12; count of bases not matched to a gene: 10. CDR3 in DNA: TGTGCCAGCAGCTTGGGGACTAGTCCCGGGGGGCAGTTCTTC. Protein: CASSLGTSPGGQFF.